These 17 T cell receptor beta chains were sequenced from one sample in a study of blood T cells in healthy people across ages. Combining a sample-barcoded 5' primer with a J-beta primer mix, a second PCR ran for roughly 6 to 12 cycles. Using its own MiXCR run on the 5' RACE reads, TCRdb lists one record per CDR3 protein. The sample has some 1.5 million distinct CDR3 sequences; approximately 28% are singletons. Sequencing was carried out using blood. The receptor set was obtained from a woman aged 30 to 39 in good health.

This clonotype has more than one count but fewer than ten. Germline is not matched at one junction end, which may reflect a read error. The rearrangement links TRBV5-1 to TRBJ2-1, with 11 bases identical to TRBD2. The CDR3 runs 18 residues. The germline V gene encodes CDR1 SGHRS and CDR2 YFSETQ. The CDR3 DNA follows: TGCGTCAGCAGCTTGGTTCCTAGCGGGGGGTCCACCTACAATGAGCAGTTCTTC. Amino acid sequence: CVSSLVPSGGSTYNEQFF.

About this clonotype: A much larger clonotype is one base distant, so this may be a read error. The chain has TRBV25-1 and TRBJ2-1, with D uncertain. The germline V gene encodes CDR1 MGHDK and CDR2 SYGVNS. Trimming left V 4 bases short and J 7 bases short, with 8 bases between. The CDR3 runs 12 residues. As DNA, the CDR3 is TGTGCCAGCAGTGGATATATAAATGAGCAGTTCTTC. The encoded protein is CASSGYINEQFF.

This chain links TRBV30 with TRBJ1-4; D unclear. Germline V lookup: CDR1 GTSNPN, CDR2 SVGIG (reference sequence). The CDR3 sequence is 15 residues long. Trimming took off 1 base at V and 5 bases at J, with 14 bases between the two ends. The DNA for the CDR3 is TGTGCCTGGAGTGGAAGCGCGGGCTTGAATGAAAAACTGTTTTTT. Translating gives CAWSGSAGLNEKLFF.

The sample holds a few counts of this clonotype. The rearrangement links TRBV7-9 to TRBJ1-1, with D unclear. The germline V and J ends were trimmed by 1 base and 11 bases, with 14 bases remaining between them. Germline values: CDR1 SEHNR, CDR2 FQNEAQ (reference sequence). CDR3 length: 13 amino acids. The CDR3 loop is CASSLGTVRGAFF. CDR3 nucleotides: TGTGCCAGCAGCTTAGGGACGGTACGAGGCGCTTTCTTT.

The CDR3 is CASSLAKTGANVLTF. In DNA, the CDR3 is TGTGCCAGCAGCTTAGCTAAGACTGGGGCCAACGTCCTGACTTTC. The chain employs TRBV7-2 and TRBJ2-6; no firm D call. The CDR3 contains 15 residues. Germline assignment: CDR1 SGHTA and CDR2 FQGNSA. Trimming pared 0 bases from V and 2 bases from J, leaving 5 bases between.

The V gene is TRBV6-6, the J gene TRBJ2-1; TRBD1 agrees at 7 bases. CDR1 MNHNY and CDR2 SVGAGI come from the germline V gene (reference sequence). The CDR3 extends over 12 amino acids. V shed 9 bases, J shed 15 bases, and the junction held 14 bases outside the gene matches. The CDR3 region is CASSTRQGWPFF. The CDR3 DNA reads as TGTGCCAGTAGTACACGACAGGGTTGGCCGTTCTTC.

This clonotype turned up a few times. This rearrangement joins TRBV5-1 to TRBJ1-1; 10 positions match TRBD1. Germline CDR1 reads SGHRS; CDR2 reads YFSETQ. Trimming cost V 4 bases and J 1 base; bases outside gene matches: 7. CDR3 size: 16 residues. CDR3 DNA: TGCGCCAGCAGCGTGGGGGACAGGGGCCCGAACACTGAAGCTTTCTTT. It encodes CASSVGDRGPNTEAFF.

This clonotype was detected ten times or more. The chain employs TRBV4-3 and TRBJ2-7; no clear D. The germline V and J ends were trimmed by 0 bases and 5 bases, with 11 bases remaining between them. Per germline, CDR1 LGHNA and CDR2 YSLEER. This CDR3 comprises 14 residues. CDR3 DNA: TGCGCCAGCAGCCAAGACGGCCGGGTTGACGAGCAGTACTTC. Residues: CASSQDGRVDEQYF.

The chain is built from TRBV7-2 and TRBJ2-5; perhaps TRBD2 as D (6 bases). Germline V gene lookup returns CDR1 SGHTA and CDR2 FQGNSA. The germline V and J ends were trimmed by 5 bases and 4 bases, with 14 bases remaining between them. The CDR3 contains 14 residues. CDR3 protein: CASSPQRAGETQYF. The CDR3 bases are TGTGCCAGCAGCCCCCAGCGGGCGGGAGAGACCCAGTACTTC.

This clonotype appeared many times. The chain links TRBV5-1 to TRBJ2-7; 10 bases fit TRBD2. Germline-derived CDR1 and CDR2 are SGHRS and YFSETQ. This CDR3 contains 15 residues. V gave up 4 bases and J gave up 5 bases; unmatched junction bases: 9. The CDR3 bases are TGCGCCAGCAGCCCTATAGCGGGGGGAAGCGACGAGCAGTACTTC. It codes for CASSPIAGGSDEQYF.

This rearrangement joins TRBV20-1 to TRBJ1-6, with a weak D call TRBD1 (5 bases). Germline V lookup: CDR1 DFQATT, CDR2 SNEGSKA (reference sequence). The CDR3 length is 14 residues. Trimming cost V 1 base and J 10 bases, with 14 bases left between them. The CDR3 protein is CSARVSAGGSPLHF. CDR3 coding DNA: TGCAGTGCTAGAGTCAGTGCCGGGGGATCACCCCTCCACTTT.

This clonotype was counted between two and nine times. The J gene is TRBJ2-5, the V gene TRBV28; perhaps D is TRBD1 or TRBD2 (5 bases each). The V gene's germline CDR1 is MDHEN and CDR2 SYDVKM. This CDR3 region has 15 residues. Trimming shortened V by 3 bases and J by 5 bases, and 16 bases separated the two germline ends. CDR3 in DNA: TGTGCCAGCAGTTTTGGGGGACCGGAAAGGGAGACCCAGTACTTC. It encodes CASSFGGPERETQYF.

In its sample, this clonotype was seen many times. The CDR3 sequence is CASSLASGDGYTF. The CDR3 DNA reads as TGCGCCAGCAGCTTGGCGAGCGGGGATGGCTACACCTTC. The chain carries TRBV5-1 and TRBJ1-2; D unresolved. The CDR3 has 13 amino acids. The germline V and J ends were trimmed by 0 bases and 6 bases, with 9 bases remaining between them. The germline V gene encodes CDR1 SGHRS and CDR2 YFSETQ.

On this clonotype itself: This sequence may be a read error, since a much larger clone differs from it by one base. CDR3 bases: TGTGCCAGCAGCGGAGGTGGCGGAACCCCCTACGAGCAGTACTTC. It encodes CASSGGGGTPYEQYF. This rearrangement joins TRBV9 to TRBJ2-4; no clear D. The J call may not be correct, given that the DNA end is closer to TRBJ2-7. Germline-derived CDR1 and CDR2 are SGDLS and YYNGEE. The CDR3 has 15 amino acids.

The chain couples TRBV10-3 to TRBJ1-4; D remains ambiguous. CDR1 and CDR2 from the germline V gene are ENHRY and SYGVKD. V was trimmed by 11 bases and J by 0 bases, leaving 10 bases between them. The CDR3 extends over 13 amino acids. The CDR3 here is CASHMTTNEKLFF. The CDR3 region has the DNA TGTGCCTCACACATGACAACTAATGAAAAACTGTTTTTT.

This clonotype showed up just a few times. This sequence joins TRBV7-3 and TRBJ2-3; D may be TRBD1 or TRBD2 (6 bases each). The V end lost 2 bases, the J end lost 5 bases, and 14 bases lay between the germline ends. Germline CDR1 SGHTA, CDR2 FQGTGA. The CDR3 sequence is 15 residues long. This CDR3 is CASSLGGLREDTQYF. Here the CDR3 DNA reads TGTGCCAGCAGCTTAGGGGGGCTCCGGGAAGATACGCAGTATTTT. Complete variable domain (other parts from reference TRBV7-3 and TRBJ2-3): GAGVSQTPSNKVTEKGKYVELRCDPISGHTALYWYRQSLGQGPEFLIYFQGTGAADDSGLPNDRFFAVRPEGSVSTLKIQRTERGDSAVYLCASSLGGLREDTQYFGPGTRLTVL.

This clonotype was counted ten times or more. This chain uses TRBV29-1 with TRBJ2-1; 10 bases align to TRBD2. The germline gives CDR1 SQVTM, CDR2 ANQGSEA. V shed 6 bases, J shed 8 bases, and the junction held 10 bases outside the gene matches. CDR3 length: 14 amino acids. Here the CDR3 reads CSVASGRAKHEQFF. The CDR3 DNA sequence: TGCAGCGTGGCAAGCGGGAGGGCGAAGCATGAGCAGTTCTTC.